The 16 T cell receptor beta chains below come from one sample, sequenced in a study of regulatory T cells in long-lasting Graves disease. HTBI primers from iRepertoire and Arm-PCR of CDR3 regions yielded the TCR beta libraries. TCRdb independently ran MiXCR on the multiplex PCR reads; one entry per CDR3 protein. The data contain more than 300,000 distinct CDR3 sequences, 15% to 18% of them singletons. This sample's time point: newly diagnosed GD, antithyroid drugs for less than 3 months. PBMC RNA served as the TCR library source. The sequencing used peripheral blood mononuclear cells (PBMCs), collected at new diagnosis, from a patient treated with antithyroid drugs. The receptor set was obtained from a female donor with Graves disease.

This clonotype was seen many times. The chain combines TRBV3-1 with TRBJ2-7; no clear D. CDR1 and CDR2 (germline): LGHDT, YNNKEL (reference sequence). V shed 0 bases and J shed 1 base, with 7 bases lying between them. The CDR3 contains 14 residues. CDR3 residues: CASSQDWQSYEQYF. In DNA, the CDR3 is TGTGCCAGCAGCCAAGATTGGCAGTCCTACGAGCAGTACTTC.

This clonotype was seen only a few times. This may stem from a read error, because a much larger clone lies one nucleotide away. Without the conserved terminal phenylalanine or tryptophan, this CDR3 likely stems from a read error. The chain's CDR3 is CAWADPRTDTQYL. In DNA, the CDR3 is TGTGCCTGGGCCGACCCCCGCACAGATACGCAGTATTTA. This chain uses TRBV30 with TRBJ2-3; D is ambiguous. The V and J ends lost 5 bases and 1 base respectively, with 10 bases between them. Germline lookup yields CDR1 GTSNPN and CDR2 SVGIG (reference sequence). The CDR3 contains 13 residues.

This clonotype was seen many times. CDR3 in DNA: TGTGCCAGCAGTGATCAGGGGGCAAACACTGAAGCTTTCTTT. It encodes CASSDQGANTEAFF. V is TRBV2 and J is TRBJ1-1; 8 positions match TRBD1. The J segment lost 2 bases and the V segment lost 3 bases, leaving 2 bases of the junction unmatched. The CDR3 runs 14 residues. CDR1 and CDR2 (germline): SNHLY, FYNNEI.

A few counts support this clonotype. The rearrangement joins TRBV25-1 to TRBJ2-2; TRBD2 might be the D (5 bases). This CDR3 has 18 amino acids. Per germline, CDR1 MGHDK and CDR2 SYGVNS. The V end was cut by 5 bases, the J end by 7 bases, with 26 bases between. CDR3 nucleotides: TGTGCCAGCAGTACTCCCGACGCGGGCGCGCCTACGGGCGGGGAGCTGTTTTTT. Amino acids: CASSTPDAGAPTGGELFF.

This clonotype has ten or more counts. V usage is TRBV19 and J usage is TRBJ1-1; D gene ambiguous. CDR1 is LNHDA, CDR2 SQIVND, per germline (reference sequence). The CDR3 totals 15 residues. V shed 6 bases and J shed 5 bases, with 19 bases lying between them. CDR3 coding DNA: TGTGCCAGTAGAGAGTATGTCTCCGCCAGGACTGAAGCTTTCTTT. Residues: CASREYVSARTEAFF.

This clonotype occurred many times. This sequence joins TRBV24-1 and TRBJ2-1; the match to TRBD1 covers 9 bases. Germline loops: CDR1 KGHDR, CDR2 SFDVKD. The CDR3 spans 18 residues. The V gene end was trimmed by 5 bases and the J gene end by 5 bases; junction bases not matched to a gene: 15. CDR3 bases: TGTGCCACCAGTGCACCTCACGATCCGGGACAGGGTGACAATGAGCAGTTCTTC. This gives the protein CATSAPHDPGQGDNEQFF.

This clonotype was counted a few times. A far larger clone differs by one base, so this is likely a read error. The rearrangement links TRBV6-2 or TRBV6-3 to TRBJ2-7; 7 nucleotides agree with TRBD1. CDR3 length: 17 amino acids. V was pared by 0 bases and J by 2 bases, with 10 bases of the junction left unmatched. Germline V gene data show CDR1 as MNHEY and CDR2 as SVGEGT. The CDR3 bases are TGTGCCAGCAGTTACTCATCAGGGGGAGAGGTTGCCTACGAGCAGTACTTC. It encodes CASSYSSGGEVAYEQYF.

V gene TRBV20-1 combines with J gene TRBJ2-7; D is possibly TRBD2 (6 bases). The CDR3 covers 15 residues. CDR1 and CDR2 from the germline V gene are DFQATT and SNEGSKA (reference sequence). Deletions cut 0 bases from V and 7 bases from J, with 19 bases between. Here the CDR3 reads CSAREPRGSGVEQYF. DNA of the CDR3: TGCAGTGCTAGAGAACCACGGGGGTCCGGGGTGGAGCAGTACTTC.

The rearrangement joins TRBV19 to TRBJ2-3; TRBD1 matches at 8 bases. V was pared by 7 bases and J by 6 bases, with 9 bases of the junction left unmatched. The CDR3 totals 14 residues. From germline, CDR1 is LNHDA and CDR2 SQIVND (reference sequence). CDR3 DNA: TGTGCCAGTACCAATGAGCGGACAGGGGATACGCAGTATTTT. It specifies CASTNERTGDTQYF.

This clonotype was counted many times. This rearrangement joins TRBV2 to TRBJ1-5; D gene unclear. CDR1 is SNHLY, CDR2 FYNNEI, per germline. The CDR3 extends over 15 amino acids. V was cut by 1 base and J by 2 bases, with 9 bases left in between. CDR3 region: CASSEVSGGNQPQHF. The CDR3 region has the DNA TGTGCCAGCAGTGAAGTCTCCGGGGGCAATCAGCCCCAGCATTTT.

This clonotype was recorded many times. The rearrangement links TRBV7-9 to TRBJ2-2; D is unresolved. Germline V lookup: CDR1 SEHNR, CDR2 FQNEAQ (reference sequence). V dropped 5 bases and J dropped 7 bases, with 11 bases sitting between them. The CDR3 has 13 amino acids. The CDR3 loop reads CASSNSLDGELFF. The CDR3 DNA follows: TGTGCCAGCAGCAACTCACTGGACGGGGAGCTGTTTTTT.

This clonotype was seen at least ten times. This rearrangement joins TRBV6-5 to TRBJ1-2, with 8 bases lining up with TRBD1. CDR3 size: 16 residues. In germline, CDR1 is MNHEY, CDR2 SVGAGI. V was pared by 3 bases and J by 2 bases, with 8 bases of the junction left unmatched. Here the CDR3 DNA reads TGTGCCAGCAGTTATCGAGCCGGGACAGGCAACTATGGCTACACCTTC. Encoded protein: CASSYRAGTGNYGYTF.

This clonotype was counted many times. CDR3 protein: CASGLWDLETQYF. CDR3 sequence (DNA): TGTGCTAGTGGTTTGTGGGACCTGGAGACCCAGTACTTC. The chain is built from TRBV12-5 and TRBJ2-5; tentatively, D is TRBD1 or TRBD2 (5 bases each). CDR1 and CDR2 from the germline V gene are LGHNT and FRNRAP. V shed 2 bases and J shed 5 bases, with 9 bases lying between them. This CDR3 has 13 amino acids.

The chain's CDR3 is CAISEGQAAAHPQQYF. The CDR3 DNA reads TGTGCCATCAGTGAGGGGCAGGCCGCGGCTCACCCGCAGCAGTACTTC. The chain is built from TRBV10-3 and TRBJ2-7; no definite D call. This CDR3 is 16 amino acids long. The ends were cut back, 2 bases at V and 8 bases at J, with 22 bases in the middle. CDR1 and CDR2 from the germline V gene are ENHRY and SYGVKD.

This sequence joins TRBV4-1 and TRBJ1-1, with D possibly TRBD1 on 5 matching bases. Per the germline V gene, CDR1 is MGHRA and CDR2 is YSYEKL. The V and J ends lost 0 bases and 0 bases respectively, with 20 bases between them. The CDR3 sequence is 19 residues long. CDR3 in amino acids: CASSQDQGGSGRLNTEAFF. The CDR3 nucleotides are TGCGCCAGCAGCCAAGATCAGGGAGGTTCAGGGAGGTTGAACACTGAAGCTTTCTTT.

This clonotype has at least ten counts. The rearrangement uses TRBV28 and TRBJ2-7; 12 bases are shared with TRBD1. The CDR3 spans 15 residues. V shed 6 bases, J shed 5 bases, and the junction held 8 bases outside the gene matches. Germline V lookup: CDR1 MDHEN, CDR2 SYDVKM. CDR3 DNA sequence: TGTGCCAGCAGCCGCCCGGGACAGGGGGCACACGAGCAGTACTTC. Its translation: CASSRPGQGAHEQYF. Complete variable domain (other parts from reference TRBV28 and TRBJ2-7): DVKVTQSSRYLVKRTGEKVFLECVQDMDHENMFWYRQDPGLGLRLIYFSYDVKMKEKGDIPEGYSVSREKKERFSLILESASTNQTSMYLCASSRPGQGAHEQYFGPGTRLTVT.